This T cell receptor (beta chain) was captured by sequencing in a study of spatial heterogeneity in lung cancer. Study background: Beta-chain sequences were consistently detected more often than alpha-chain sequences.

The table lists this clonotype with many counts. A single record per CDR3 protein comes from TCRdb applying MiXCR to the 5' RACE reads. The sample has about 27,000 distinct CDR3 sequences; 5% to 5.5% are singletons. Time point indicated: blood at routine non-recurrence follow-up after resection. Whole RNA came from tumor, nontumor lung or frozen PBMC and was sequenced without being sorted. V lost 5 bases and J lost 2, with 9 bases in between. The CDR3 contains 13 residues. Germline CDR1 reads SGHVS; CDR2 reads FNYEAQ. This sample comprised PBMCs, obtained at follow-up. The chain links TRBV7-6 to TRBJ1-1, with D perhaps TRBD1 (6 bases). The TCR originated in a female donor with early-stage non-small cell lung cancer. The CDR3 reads CASSLQGNTEAFF. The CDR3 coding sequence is TGTGCCAGCAGCCTACAGGGAAACACTGAAGCTTTCTTT.